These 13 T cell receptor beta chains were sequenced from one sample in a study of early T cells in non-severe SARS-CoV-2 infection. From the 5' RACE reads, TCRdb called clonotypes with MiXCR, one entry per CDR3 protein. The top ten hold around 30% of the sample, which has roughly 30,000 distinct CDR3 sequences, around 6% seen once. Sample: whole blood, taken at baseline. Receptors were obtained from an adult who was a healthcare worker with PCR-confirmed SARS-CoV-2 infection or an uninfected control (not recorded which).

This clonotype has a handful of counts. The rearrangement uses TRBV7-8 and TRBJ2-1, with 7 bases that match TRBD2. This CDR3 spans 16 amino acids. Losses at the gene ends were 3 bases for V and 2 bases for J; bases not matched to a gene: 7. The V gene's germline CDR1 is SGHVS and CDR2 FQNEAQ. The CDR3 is CASSFFGAGAYNEQFF. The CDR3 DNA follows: TGTGCCAGCAGCTTTTTCGGGGCGGGAGCCTACAATGAGCAGTTCTTC.

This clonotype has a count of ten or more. CDR3 sequence: CASSQYTGALGYTF. CDR3 in DNA: TGTGCCAGCAGCCAATACACAGGGGCCCTAGGCTACACCTTC. The chain combines TRBV6-5 with TRBJ1-2, with 7 bases fitting TRBD1. CDR1 is MNHEY and CDR2 is SVGAGI in the germline V gene. This CDR3 is built from 14 residues. V trimming: 6 bases; J trimming: 8 bases; junction bases outside the gene matches: 12.

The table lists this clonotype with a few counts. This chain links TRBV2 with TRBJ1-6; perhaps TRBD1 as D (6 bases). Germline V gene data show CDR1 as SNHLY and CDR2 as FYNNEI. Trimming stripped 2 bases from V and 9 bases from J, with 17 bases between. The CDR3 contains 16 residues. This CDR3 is CASSETFRQAGSPLHF. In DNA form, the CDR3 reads TGTGCCAGCAGTGAAACCTTTCGACAGGCGGGTTCACCCCTCCACTTT.

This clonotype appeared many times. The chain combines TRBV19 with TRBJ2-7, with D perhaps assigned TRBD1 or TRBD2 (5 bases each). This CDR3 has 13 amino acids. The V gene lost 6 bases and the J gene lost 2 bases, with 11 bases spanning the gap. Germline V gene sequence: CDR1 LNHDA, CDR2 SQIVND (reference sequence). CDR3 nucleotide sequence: TGTGCCAGTAGCCGGGACGCAGCCTACGAGCAGTACTTC. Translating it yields CASSRDAAYEQYF.

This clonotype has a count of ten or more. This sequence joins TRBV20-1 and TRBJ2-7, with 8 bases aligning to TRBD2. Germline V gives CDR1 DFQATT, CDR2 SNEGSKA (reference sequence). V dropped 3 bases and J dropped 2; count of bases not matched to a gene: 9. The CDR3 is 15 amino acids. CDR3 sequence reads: CSARGRGARTYEQYF. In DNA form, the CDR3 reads TGCAGTGCTAGGGGGCGGGGGGCCCGGACCTACGAGCAGTACTTC.

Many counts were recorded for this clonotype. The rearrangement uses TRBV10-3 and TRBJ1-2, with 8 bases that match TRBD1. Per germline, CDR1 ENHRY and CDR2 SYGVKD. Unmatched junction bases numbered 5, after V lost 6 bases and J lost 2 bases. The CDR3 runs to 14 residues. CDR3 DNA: TGTGCCATCAGCCGACAGGGGATCAACTATGGCTACACCTTC. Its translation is CAISRQGINYGYTF.

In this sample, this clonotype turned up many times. CDR3 region: CASSSEWVEQFF. The DNA of the CDR3 is TGTGCCAGCAGTTCTGAATGGGTTGAGCAGTTCTTC. V gene TRBV7-9 combines with J gene TRBJ2-1; no definite D call. Germline V gene sequence: CDR1 SEHNR, CDR2 FQNEAQ (reference sequence). There are 12 residues in the CDR3. Trimming removed 6 bases from V and 9 bases from J, with 12 bases in between.

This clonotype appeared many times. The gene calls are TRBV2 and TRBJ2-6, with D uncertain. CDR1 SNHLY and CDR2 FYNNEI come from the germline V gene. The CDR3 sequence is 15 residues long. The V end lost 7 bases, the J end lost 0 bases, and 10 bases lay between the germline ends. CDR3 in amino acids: CASNRWFSGANVLTF. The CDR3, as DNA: TGTGCCAGCAACCGCTGGTTCTCTGGGGCCAACGTCCTGACTTTC.

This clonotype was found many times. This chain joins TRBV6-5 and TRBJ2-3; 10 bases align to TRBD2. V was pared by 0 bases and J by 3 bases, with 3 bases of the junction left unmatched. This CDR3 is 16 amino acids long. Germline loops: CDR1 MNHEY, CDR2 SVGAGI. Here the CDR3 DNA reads TGTGCCAGCAGTTACTCTACTAGCGGGGTAACAGATACGCAGTATTTT. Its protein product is CASSYSTSGVTDTQYF.

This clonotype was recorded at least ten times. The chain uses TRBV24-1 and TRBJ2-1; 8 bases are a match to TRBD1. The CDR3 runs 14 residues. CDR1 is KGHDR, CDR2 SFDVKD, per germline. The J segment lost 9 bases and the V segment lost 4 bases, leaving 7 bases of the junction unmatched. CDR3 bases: TGTGCCACCAGTGACCCGACAGGGGTCGGTGAGCAGTTCTTC. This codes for CATSDPTGVGEQFF.

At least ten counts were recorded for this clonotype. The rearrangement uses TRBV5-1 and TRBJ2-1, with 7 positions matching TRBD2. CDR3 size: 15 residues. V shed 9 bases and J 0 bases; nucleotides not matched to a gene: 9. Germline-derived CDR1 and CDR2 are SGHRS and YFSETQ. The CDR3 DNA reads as TGCGCCACCTCTAGCGGCCTAAGCTCCTACAATGAGCAGTTCTTC. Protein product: CATSSGLSSYNEQFF.

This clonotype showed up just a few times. The CDR3 nucleotides read TGTGCCAGCAGTTACGACAGAGGCTATGGCTACACCTTC. This encodes CASSYDRGYGYTF. V is TRBV6-5 and J is TRBJ1-2; possible D gene TRBD1, 5 bases. This CDR3 is built from 13 residues. Germline values: CDR1 MNHEY, CDR2 SVGAGI. V was pared by 2 bases and J by 4 bases, with 8 bases between.

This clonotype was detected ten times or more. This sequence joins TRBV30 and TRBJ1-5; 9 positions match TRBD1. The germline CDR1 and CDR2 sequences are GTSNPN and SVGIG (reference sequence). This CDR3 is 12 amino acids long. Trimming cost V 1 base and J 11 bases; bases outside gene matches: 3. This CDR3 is CAWSEGTGTQHF. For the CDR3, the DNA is TGTGCCTGGAGTGAGGGGACAGGGACCCAGCATTTT.